One and the same sample provided the 31 T cell receptor beta chains below, sequenced in a study of patients and donors after allogeneic stem cell transplantation. A single record per CDR3 protein comes from TCRdb applying MiXCR to the RT-PCR reads. This sample has a few hundred thousand distinct CDR3 sequences; over 30% occur once, and the top ten carry around a tenth. The sequenced sample was blood, either unsorted or a sorted T cell fraction (not recorded which). The receptors originated from a human donor who was either an allogeneic HSCT recipient or a stem cell or donor lymphocyte infusion donor (not recorded which). It is not recorded whose cells these are; they may come from a transplant donor.

This clonotype was seen more than once but under ten times. The chain uses TRBV28 and TRBJ2-5, with a tentative D call TRBD1 (6 bases). The germline V and J ends were trimmed by 8 bases and 4 bases, with 17 bases remaining between them. The CDR3 contains 14 residues. CDR1 MDHEN and CDR2 SYDVKM come from the germline V gene. CDR3 sequence: CASARNRDGETQYF. The CDR3 DNA reads TGTGCCAGCGCGAGGAACAGGGACGGAGAGACCCAGTACTTC. Drawing the rest from reference TRBV28 and TRBJ2-5, the complete variable domain is DVKVTQSSRYLVKRTGEKVFLECVQDMDHENMFWYRQDPGLGLRLIYFSYDVKMKEKGDIPEGYSVSREKKERFSLILESASTNQTSMYLCASARNRDGETQYFGPGTRLLVL.

This clonotype occurred a few times. The rearrangement uses TRBV12-3 or TRBV12-4 and TRBJ2-5; either TRBD1 or TRBD2 may supply D (5 bases each). V was cut by 6 bases and J by 1 base, with 12 bases left in between. The CDR3 is 14 amino acids. The CDR3 DNA follows: TGTGCCAGCAGACGCCCGGGGCGCCAAGAGACCCAGTACTTC. The encoded protein is CASRRPGRQETQYF.

The chain couples TRBV6-5 to TRBJ2-1; possibly TRBD2 for D (5 bases). Germline assignment: CDR1 MNHEY and CDR2 SVGAGI. This CDR3 has 14 amino acids. The germline V and J ends were trimmed by 0 bases and 5 bases, with 8 bases remaining between them. The CDR3 nucleotides read TGTGCCAGCAGTTACTCGTGGCGGGACAATGAGCAGTTCTTC. Encoded protein: CASSYSWRDNEQFF.

The chain employs TRBV5-1 and TRBJ2-2, with D hard to call. This CDR3 contains 15 residues. Germline assignment: CDR1 SGHRS and CDR2 YFSETQ. The V gene lost 0 bases and the J gene lost 4 bases, with 10 bases spanning the gap. The CDR3 region has the DNA TGCGCCAGCAGCTTGGCCCCCTCGGGCACCGGGGAGCTGTTTTTT. Translated: CASSLAPSGTGELFF.

The chain recombines TRBV28 with TRBJ2-1; either TRBD1 or TRBD2 may supply D (5 bases each). This CDR3 region has 15 residues. Germline CDR1 reads MDHEN; CDR2 reads SYDVKM. V was pared by 5 bases and J by 8 bases, with 19 bases between. CDR3 amino acids: CASSHWAGRGDEQFF. CDR3 bases: TGTGCCAGCAGTCACTGGGCAGGGCGAGGGGATGAGCAGTTCTTC. The entire variable domain, with the rest obtained from reference TRBV28 and TRBJ2-1, is as follows: DVKVTQSSRYLVKRTGEKVFLECVQDMDHENMFWYRQDPGLGLRLIYFSYDVKMKEKGDIPEGYSVSREKKERFSLILESASTNQTSMYLCASSHWAGRGDEQFFGPGTRLTVL.

This clonotype was seen a handful of times. Sequence at one end of the junction differs from germline and may be a read error. The V and J genes are TRBV12-3 or TRBV12-4 and TRBJ1-4; weak D call: TRBD1 (6 bases). The CDR3 covers 12 residues. CDR3 coding DNA: TGTGCCAGCAGTTTCCGGGACACCCCAATGCTTTTT. Its translation: CASSFRDTPMLF.

This chain uses TRBV20-1 with TRBJ2-1; 14 nucleotides line up with TRBD2. CDR3 size: 16 residues. The V gene's germline CDR1 is DFQATT and CDR2 SNEGSKA (reference sequence). With 3 bases clipped from V and 0 bases from J, the junction kept 1 base outside the gene matches. The CDR3 loop reads CSASGLAGGSYNEQFF. CDR3 coding DNA: TGCAGTGCTAGCGGACTAGCGGGGGGCTCCTACAATGAGCAGTTCTTC.

The chain recombines TRBV9 with TRBJ1-1, with D tentatively TRBD1 (6 bases). There are 12 residues in the CDR3. The V end was cut by 3 bases, the J end by 6 bases, with 9 bases between. Germline CDR1 reads SGDLS; CDR2 reads YYNGEE. CDR3 nucleotide sequence: TGTGCCAGCAGCGGTCCAGGGGCTGAAGCTTTCTTT. Protein: CASSGPGAEAFF.

There are a few counts of this clonotype. The rearrangement joins TRBV27 to TRBJ1-5; no firm D call. Germline values: CDR1 MNHEY, CDR2 SMNVEV (reference sequence). The ends were cut back, 6 bases at V and 7 bases at J, with 16 bases in the middle. CDR3 length: 14 residues. The CDR3 region is CASSSHGSGQPQHF. The CDR3 DNA reads as TGTGCCAGCAGCTCCCATGGGTCGGGCCAGCCCCAGCATTTT.

The chain employs TRBV18 and TRBJ2-1, with 9 positions matching TRBD2. The V gene end was trimmed by 3 bases and the J gene end by 4 bases; junction bases not matched to a gene: 4. Germline V CDR1 and CDR2: KGHSH, LQKENI. The CDR3 has 15 amino acids. CDR3 sequence reads: CASSPSSGGYNEQFF. The CDR3 nucleotides read TGTGCCAGCTCACCCTCCAGCGGGGGGTACAATGAGCAGTTCTTC.

The V and J genes are TRBV7-3 and TRBJ2-1, with TRBD1 matching over 7 bases. V lost 8 bases and J lost 5; bases outside the gene matches: 6. This CDR3 contains 13 residues. CDR1 SGHTA and CDR2 FQGTGA come from the germline V gene. CDR3 nucleotides: TGTGCCAGCGGGACAGCCAGGCACAATGAGCAGTTCTTC. It specifies CASGTARHNEQFF.

The chain is built from TRBV30 and TRBJ1-5; no definite D call. The CDR3 has 14 residues. V was clipped by 2 bases and J by 11 bases, with 19 bases between them. Germline-derived CDR1 and CDR2 are GTSNPN and SVGIG (reference sequence). CDR3 in DNA: TGTGCCTGGAGTCCCCCACCGACACGGAGTGCCCAGCATTTT. It specifies CAWSPPPTRSAQHF.

Many counts were recorded for this clonotype. This rearrangement joins TRBV12-3 or TRBV12-4 to TRBJ1-1; no clear D. The CDR3 has 12 amino acids. V lost 6 bases and J lost 0, with 5 bases in between. The CDR3 nucleotides are TGTGCCAGCAGGATCATGAACACTGAAGCTTTCTTT. As protein: CASRIMNTEAFF.

The chain combines TRBV15 with TRBJ2-7; 9 bases are a match to TRBD1. Germline V gene sequence: CDR1 LNHNV, CDR2 YYDKDF (reference sequence). V lost 1 base to trimming and J lost 3 bases; unmatched junction nucleotides: 13. CDR3 size: 18 residues. The CDR3 sequence is CATSRVRLRDRAHYEQYF. CDR3 bases: TGTGCCACCAGCAGAGTTAGGCTCCGGGACAGGGCCCACTACGAGCAGTACTTC. The full variable domain, rest sourced from reference TRBV15 and TRBJ2-7, is DAMVIQNPRYQVTQFGKPVTLSCSQTLNHNVMYWYQQKSSQAPKLLFHYYDKDFNNEADTPDNFQSRRPNTSFCFLDIRSPGLGDTAMYLCATSRVRLRDRAHYEQYFGPGTRLTVT.

V usage is TRBV20-1 and J usage is TRBJ1-1; D not resolved. CDR3 length: 12 amino acids. Germline CDR1 and CDR2: DFQATT and SNEGSKA (reference sequence). Trimming pared 3 bases from V and 1 base from J, leaving 6 bases between. The CDR3 nucleotides read TGCAGTGCTAGGACACAGAACACTGAAGCTTTCTTT. This translates into CSARTQNTEAFF.

There are a few counts of this clonotype. V is TRBV28 and J is TRBJ1-6; 9 bases agree with TRBD1. This CDR3 is 13 amino acids long. J lost 10 bases, V lost 6 bases, and 4 bases had no gene match. From germline, CDR1 is MDHEN and CDR2 SYDVKM. For the CDR3, the DNA is TGTGCCAGCAGCACAGGGGGCGAGTCACCCCTCCACTTT. Its protein product is CASSTGGESPLHF.

The V call is TRBV5-1, the J call TRBJ1-2; possible D gene TRBD1, 5 bases. V lost 4 bases and J 2 bases, leaving 15 bases between the germline ends. The CDR3 length is 15 residues. CDR1 SGHRS and CDR2 YFSETQ come from the germline V gene. The CDR3 protein is CASSPEGTFNYGYTF. CDR3 nucleotides: TGCGCCAGCAGCCCCGAAGGGACCTTCAACTATGGCTACACCTTC.

V gene TRBV30 combines with J gene TRBJ1-3; TRBD1 is a possible D gene (6 bases). Germline V gene sequence: CDR1 GTSNPN, CDR2 SVGIG (reference sequence). CDR3 length: 14 amino acids. The ends were cut back, 3 bases at V and 2 bases at J, with 11 bases in the middle. The CDR3 sequence: CAWSGGGTGNTIYF. The CDR3 bases are TGTGCCTGGAGCGGCGGGGGCACTGGAAACACCATATATTTT. The entire variable domain, with the rest obtained from reference TRBV30 and TRBJ1-3, is as follows: SQTIHQWPATLVQPVGSPLSLECTVEGTSNPNLYWYRQAAGRGLQLLFYSVGIGQISSEVPQNLSASRPQDRQFILSSKKLLLSDSGFYLCAWSGGGTGNTIYFGEGSWLTVV.

The V gene is TRBV20-1, the J gene TRBJ1-1; D remains unclear. CDR3 size: 11 residues. The germline V gene has CDR1 DFQATT and CDR2 SNEGSKA (reference sequence). CDR3 in amino acids: CSARVNTEAFF. Written as DNA, the CDR3 is TGCAGCGCAAGGGTAAACACTGAAGCTTTCTTT.

This clonotype came up a few times. This chain uses TRBV10-2 with TRBJ1-5; no reliable D call. Trimming removed 6 bases from V and 0 bases from J, with 12 bases in between. This CDR3 has 15 residues. Germline assignment: CDR1 WSHSY and CDR2 SAAADI. The CDR3 DNA follows: TGCGCCAGCAGCCTATTCCGAAATAGCAATCAGCCCCAGCATTTT. This sequence encodes CASSLFRNSNQPQHF.

This clonotype has a handful of counts. One end of the junction fails to match germline, which may point to a read error. The chain couples TRBV20-1 to TRBJ1-2; the match to TRBD1 covers 9 bases. Germline-derived CDR1 and CDR2 are DFQATT and SNEGSKA (reference sequence). The CDR3 is 13 residues long. The CDR3 region is CSVRDRGNYGYTF. Here the CDR3 DNA reads TGCAGTGTTAGAGACAGGGGGAACTATGGCTACACCTTC.

This clonotype was detected only a few times. The gene calls are TRBV12-3 or TRBV12-4 and TRBJ1-1; D gene unclear. V was clipped by 5 bases and J by 8 bases, with 18 bases between them. CDR3 length: 14 residues. CDR3 amino acids: CASSPSVPDLEAFF. Written as DNA, the CDR3 is TGTGCCAGCAGTCCCAGCGTTCCCGACCTGGAAGCTTTCTTT.

This clonotype was recorded a few times. V usage is TRBV28 and J usage is TRBJ1-2; 10 bases fit TRBD1. Unmatched junction bases numbered 5, after V lost 2 bases and J lost 8 bases. Germline V gene data show CDR1 as MDHEN and CDR2 as SYDVKM. The CDR3 has 14 residues. The CDR3 here is CASSLGTGVGGYTF. For the CDR3, the DNA is TGTGCCAGCAGTTTAGGGACAGGGGTAGGAGGCTACACCTTC.

V is TRBV5-6 and J is TRBJ2-1; TRBD1 aligns across 8 bases. Germline CDR1 is SGHDT and CDR2 is YYEEEE. V lost 4 bases, J lost 1 base, and 4 bases stayed unmatched. This CDR3 spans 15 amino acids. Here the CDR3 reads CASSRRQGSYNEQFF. CDR3 DNA sequence: TGTGCCAGCAGCCGACGACAGGGGTCCTACAATGAGCAGTTCTTC.

J is TRBJ2-1 and V is TRBV12-3 or TRBV12-4; TRBD1 matches at 7 bases. CDR3 size: 14 residues. Trimming at V came to 3 bases and at J to 5 bases, leaving 4 bases not matched to a gene. The CDR3: CASSLGTAHNEQFF. The CDR3 region has the DNA TGTGCCAGCAGTTTGGGGACAGCCCACAATGAGCAGTTCTTC.

The chain recombines TRBV4-3 with TRBJ2-4, with D perhaps TRBD2 (6 bases). The germline V gene has CDR1 LGHNA and CDR2 YSLEER. This CDR3 spans 17 amino acids. Trimming took off 3 bases at V and 0 bases at J, with 15 bases between the two ends. Here the CDR3 reads CASSQSRRDLAKNIQYF. The CDR3 region has the DNA TGCGCCAGCAGCCAGAGTAGGAGGGATTTAGCCAAAAACATTCAGTACTTC.

The J gene is TRBJ1-4, the V gene TRBV7-9, with TRBD1 as a possible D gene (5 bases). Looked up from germline, CDR1 is SEHNR and CDR2 is FQNEAQ (reference sequence). Trimming removed 1 base at V and 7 bases at J, with 10 bases between. The CDR3 is made up of 14 amino acids. The CDR3 DNA reads TGTGCCAGCAGCTTAGGGGGGTTAGCTGAAAAACTGTTTTTT. Protein sequence: CASSLGGLAEKLFF.

This chain joins TRBV12-3 or TRBV12-4 and TRBJ1-6; 10 nucleotides line up with TRBD1. V gave up 6 bases and J gave up 6 bases; unmatched junction bases: 2. The CDR3 spans 14 residues. CDR3 protein: CASSGQGVNSPLHF. DNA of the CDR3: TGTGCCAGCAGCGGACAGGGGGTTAATTCACCCCTCCACTTT.

The rearrangement joins TRBV18 to TRBJ2-7, with D unresolved. The CDR3 is made up of 14 amino acids. Looked up from germline, CDR1 is KGHSH and CDR2 is LQKENI. With 3 bases removed from V and 2 bases from J, the gap between germline ends came to 11 bases. CDR3 amino acids: CASSPNYGTYEQYF. The CDR3 DNA reads TGTGCCAGCTCACCCAATTACGGCACCTACGAGCAGTACTTC.

V and J are TRBV3-1 and TRBJ2-7; 7 positions agree with TRBD1. Germline V gene lookup returns CDR1 LGHDT and CDR2 YNNKEL (reference sequence). This CDR3 comprises 14 residues. The V and J ends lost 5 bases and 4 bases, in that order; junction bases with no gene match: 8. The CDR3 DNA sequence: TGTGCCAGCAGCAGGGACAGCAGGATGTACGAGCAGTACTTC. Translating gives CASSRDSRMYEQYF.

The table lists this clonotype with a few counts. The chain links TRBV5-6 to TRBJ1-6; TRBD1 matches at 7 bases. Trimming removed 1 base from V and 10 bases from J; junction bases left unmatched: 5. CDR3 length: 14 amino acids. Germline V lookup: CDR1 SGHDT, CDR2 YYEEEE. The CDR3: CASSLKGGQSPLHF. The CDR3 DNA reads as TGTGCCAGCAGCTTGAAAGGGGGCCAGTCACCCCTCCACTTT.